This T cell receptor (beta chain) comes out of a study of Graves' ophthalmopathy and Graves' hyperthyroidism. Study overall: Ahead of any treatment, peripheral blood was obtained at the initial diagnosis.

CAS ≥3, NOSPECS ≥4, moderate-to-severe activity and duration under 3 months marked donors with ophthalmopathy. PBMCs were obtained from roughly 9.9 ml of fresh peripheral blood. CDR3 regions of TCR beta were amplified from RNA transcripts. Second-round multiplex PCR came after first-round RT-PCR with HTBI primers. TCRdb reanalysed the multiplex PCR reads using MiXCR and keeps one entry per CDR3 protein. The sample holds about 400,000 distinct CDR3 sequences; 15% to 20% are singletons and the top ten take roughly 1.5%. Points from the study as a whole: A majority of expanded thyroid clonotypes exceeding 0.001 frequency were likewise present in blood.

CDR1 and CDR2 from the germline V gene are MGHDK and SYGVNS. There are 15 residues in the CDR3. Trimming took off 3 bases at V and 6 bases at J, with 14 bases between the two ends. This clonotype was counted ten times or more. As yet, its antigen is unknown. The chain combines TRBV25-1 with TRBJ2-2; D is perhaps TRBD1 (6 bases). Sequenced material: peripheral blood. The source is a woman between 18 and 29 years old with Graves' ophthalmopathy. CDR3 coding DNA: TGTGCCAGCAGTGATCAGGGGCCTCTCCCCGGGGAGCTGTTTTTT. Its protein is CASSDQGPLPGELFF.